This T cell receptor (beta chain) was identified in a study of T cell responses to AZD1222 COVID-19 vaccine. Study in general: Second doses were pooled across both intervals (about 4 or about 12 weeks).

This clone was seen only once. Its antigen is still unknown. TCRdb's table, derived via immunoSEQ multiplex PCR, lists solely in-frame clones and lacks some. Among roughly 81,000 clones listed, 65% to 90% were seen once. Whole-study findings and limits: Baseline seropositivity occurred in only a handful of AZD1222 recipients. As reported, nearly half of all spike-specific TCRs target variant regions that are unmutated. The sample set comprised mostly white British donors with more females, and clonal diversity was possibly underestimated.

The clonotype comes from an adult in good health. Sequenced material: peripheral blood, taken on day 0 of AZD1222 vaccination.

The CDR3 loop reads CASSKRRALGELFF. The CDR3 bases are TGTGCCAGTAGTAAAAGGAGGGCCTTGGGGGAGCTGTTTTTT. This chain joins TRBV19 and TRBJ2-2, with D tentatively TRBD2 (6 bases). Germline V lookup: CDR1 LNHDA, CDR2 SQIVND (reference sequence). This CDR3 has 14 residues. Between the trimmed V and J ends, which lost 4 bases and 8 bases, there was a span of 14 bases.